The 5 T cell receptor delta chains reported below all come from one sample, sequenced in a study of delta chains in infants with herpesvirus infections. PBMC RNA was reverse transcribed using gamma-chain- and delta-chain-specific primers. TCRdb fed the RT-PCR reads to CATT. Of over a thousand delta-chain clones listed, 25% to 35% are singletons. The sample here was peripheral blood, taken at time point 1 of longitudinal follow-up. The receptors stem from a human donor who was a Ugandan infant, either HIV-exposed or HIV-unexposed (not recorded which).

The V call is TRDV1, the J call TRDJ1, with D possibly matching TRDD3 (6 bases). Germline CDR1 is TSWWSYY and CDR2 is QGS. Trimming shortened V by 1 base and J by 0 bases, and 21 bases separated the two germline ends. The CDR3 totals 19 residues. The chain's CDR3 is CALGEPELGMGGDTDKLIF. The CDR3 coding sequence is TGTGCTCTTGGGGAACCTGAGTTGGGGATGGGTGGGGACACCGATAAACTCATCTTT.

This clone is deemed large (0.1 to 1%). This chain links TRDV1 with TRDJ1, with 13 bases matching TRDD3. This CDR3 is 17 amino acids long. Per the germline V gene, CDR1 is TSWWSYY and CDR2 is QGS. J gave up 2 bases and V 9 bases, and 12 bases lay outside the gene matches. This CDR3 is CALATGGYALGTDKLIF. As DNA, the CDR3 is TGTGCTCTGGCAACTGGGGGATACGCTCTCGGGACCGATAAACTCATCTTT.

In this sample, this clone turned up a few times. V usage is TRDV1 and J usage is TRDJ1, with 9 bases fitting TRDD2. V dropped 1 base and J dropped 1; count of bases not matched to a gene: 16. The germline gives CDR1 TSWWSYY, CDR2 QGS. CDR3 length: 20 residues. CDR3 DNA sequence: TGTGCTCTTGGGGAACCTACCCTTCCTACGTCTGGGGTCTCCACCGATAAACTCATCTTT. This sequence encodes CALGEPTLPTSGVSTDKLIF.

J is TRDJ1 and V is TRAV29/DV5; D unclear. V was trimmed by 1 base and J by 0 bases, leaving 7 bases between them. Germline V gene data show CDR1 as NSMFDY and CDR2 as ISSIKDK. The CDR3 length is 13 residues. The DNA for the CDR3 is TGTGCAGCAAGCCCTCCGTACACCGATAAACTCATCTTT. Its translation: CAASPPYTDKLIF.

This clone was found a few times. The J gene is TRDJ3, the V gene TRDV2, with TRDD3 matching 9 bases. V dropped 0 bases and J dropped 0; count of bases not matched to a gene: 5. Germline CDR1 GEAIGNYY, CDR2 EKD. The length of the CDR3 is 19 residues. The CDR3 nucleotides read TGTGCCTGTGACACCTACTGGGGGACTAGCTCCTGGGACACCCGACAGATGTTTTTC. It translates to CACDTYWGTSSWDTRQMFF.